This T cell receptor (beta chain) is from a study of high-grade serous ovarian cancer treatment subgroups. Study overall: Mean per sample: approximately 13,000 reads, several thousand unique TCR beta rearrangements. The study, taken as a whole, reports: Different patients shared almost no repertoire; same-patient tumors shared about 0.095 to 0.79. TCR relatedness rose with neoantigen level and trended with mutation load. The analyses considered CDR3 and ignored CDR1 and CDR2.

Here immunoSEQ multiplex PCR was the method, and the copy in TCRdb shows in-frame clones only, minus some. The data hold thousands of clones, with 62% observed a single time. The CDR3 spans 17 residues. The germline CDR1 and CDR2 sequences are SGDLS and YYNGEE. J gave up 4 bases and V 4 bases, and 8 bases lay outside the gene matches. To note about this clone: Its matching antigen is unknown.

Tumor samples were obtained before definitive surgery or chemotherapy. This clonotype was sampled from a human donor with high-grade serous ovarian cancer. The rearrangement uses TRBV9 and TRBJ2-1; TRBD2 aligns across 13 bases. Sequencing was carried out using tumor tissue. The chain's CDR3 is CASSPIGLAGVYNEQFF. The CDR3 region has the DNA TGTGCCAGCAGCCCGATAGGACTAGCGGGAGTGTACAATGAGCAGTTCTTC.